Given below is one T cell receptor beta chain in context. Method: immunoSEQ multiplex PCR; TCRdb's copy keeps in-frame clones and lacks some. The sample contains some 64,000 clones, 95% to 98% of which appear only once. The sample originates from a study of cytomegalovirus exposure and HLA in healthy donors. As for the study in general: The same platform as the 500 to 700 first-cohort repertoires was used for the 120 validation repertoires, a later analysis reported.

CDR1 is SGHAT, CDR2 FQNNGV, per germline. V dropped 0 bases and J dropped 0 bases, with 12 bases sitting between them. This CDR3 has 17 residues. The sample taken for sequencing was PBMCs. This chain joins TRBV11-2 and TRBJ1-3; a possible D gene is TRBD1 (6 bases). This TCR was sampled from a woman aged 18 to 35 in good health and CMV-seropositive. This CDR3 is CASSLDRTAGSGNTIYF. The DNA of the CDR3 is TGTGCCAGCAGCTTAGACCGGACAGCCGGCTCTGGAAACACCATATATTTT.